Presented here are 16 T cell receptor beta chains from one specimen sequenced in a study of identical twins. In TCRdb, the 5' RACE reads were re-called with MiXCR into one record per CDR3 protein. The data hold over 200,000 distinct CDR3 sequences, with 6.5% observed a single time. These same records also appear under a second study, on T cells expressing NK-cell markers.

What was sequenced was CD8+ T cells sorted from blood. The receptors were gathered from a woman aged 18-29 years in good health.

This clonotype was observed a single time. CDR3 amino acids: CASIEGGSSQYF. The CDR3, as DNA: TGTGCCAGCATTGAGGGTGGCTCCAGTCAGTACTTC. V is TRBV2 and J is TRBJ2-7; D may be TRBD2 (5 bases). Trimming took 7 bases from V and 10 from J, leaving 17 bases between them. This CDR3 region has 12 residues. From germline, CDR1 is SNHLY and CDR2 FYNNEI.

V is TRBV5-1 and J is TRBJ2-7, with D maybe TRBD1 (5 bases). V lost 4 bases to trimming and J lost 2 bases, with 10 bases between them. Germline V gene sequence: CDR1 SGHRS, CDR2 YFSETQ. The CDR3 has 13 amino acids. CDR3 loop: CASSPRQTYEQYF. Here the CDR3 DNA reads TGCGCCAGCAGCCCACGACAGACCTACGAGCAGTACTTC.

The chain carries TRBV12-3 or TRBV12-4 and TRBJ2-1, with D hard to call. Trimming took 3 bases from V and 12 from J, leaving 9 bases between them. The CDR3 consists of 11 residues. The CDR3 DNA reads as TGTGCCAGCAGTTTGTCGCCCCCGCAGTTCTTC. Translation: CASSLSPPQFF.

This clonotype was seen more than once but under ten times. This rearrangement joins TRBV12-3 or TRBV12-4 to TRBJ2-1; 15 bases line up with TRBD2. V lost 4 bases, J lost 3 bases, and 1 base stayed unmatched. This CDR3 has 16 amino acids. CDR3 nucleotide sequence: TGTGCCAGCAGTTGGACTAGCGGGGGGGACTACAATGAGCAGTTCTTC. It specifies CASSWTSGGDYNEQFF.

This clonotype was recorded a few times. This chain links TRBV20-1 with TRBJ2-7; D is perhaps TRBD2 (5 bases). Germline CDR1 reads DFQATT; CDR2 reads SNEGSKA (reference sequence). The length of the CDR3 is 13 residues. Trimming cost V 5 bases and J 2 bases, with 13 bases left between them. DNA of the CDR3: TGCAGTGCTCGGCGGGCAGACACCTACGAGCAGTACTTC. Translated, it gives CSARRADTYEQYF.

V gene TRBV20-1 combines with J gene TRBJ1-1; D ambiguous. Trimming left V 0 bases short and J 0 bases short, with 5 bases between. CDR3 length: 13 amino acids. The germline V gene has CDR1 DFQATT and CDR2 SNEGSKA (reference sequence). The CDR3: CSARDPVNTEAFF. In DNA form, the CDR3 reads TGCAGTGCTAGAGATCCAGTGAACACTGAAGCTTTCTTT.

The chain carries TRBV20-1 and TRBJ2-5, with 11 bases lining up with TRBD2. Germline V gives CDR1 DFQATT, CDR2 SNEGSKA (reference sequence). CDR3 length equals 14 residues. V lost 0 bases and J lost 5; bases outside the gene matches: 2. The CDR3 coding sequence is TGCAGTGCTAGAGATTGGACTAGCGGGGAGACCCAGTACTTC. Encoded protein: CSARDWTSGETQYF.

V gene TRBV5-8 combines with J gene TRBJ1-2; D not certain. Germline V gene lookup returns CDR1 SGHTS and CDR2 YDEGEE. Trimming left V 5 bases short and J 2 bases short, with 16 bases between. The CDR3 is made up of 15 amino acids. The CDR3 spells CASRTYKDLNYGYTF. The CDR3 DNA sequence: TGTGCCAGCAGGACGTACAAGGACTTGAACTATGGCTACACCTTC.

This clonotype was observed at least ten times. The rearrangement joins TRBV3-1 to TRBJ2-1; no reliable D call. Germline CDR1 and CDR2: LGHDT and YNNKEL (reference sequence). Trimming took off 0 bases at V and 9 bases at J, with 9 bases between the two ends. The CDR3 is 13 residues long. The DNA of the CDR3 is TGTGCCAGCAGCCAAGAAGAGGTCAGTGAGCAGTTCTTC. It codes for CASSQEEVSEQFF.

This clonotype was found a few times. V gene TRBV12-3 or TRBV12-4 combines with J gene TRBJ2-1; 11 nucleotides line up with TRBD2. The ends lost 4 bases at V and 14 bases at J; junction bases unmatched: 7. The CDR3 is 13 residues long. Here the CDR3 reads CASSSGGGLAEFF. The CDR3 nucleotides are TGTGCCAGCAGTTCCGGGGGGGGACTAGCGGAGTTCTTC.

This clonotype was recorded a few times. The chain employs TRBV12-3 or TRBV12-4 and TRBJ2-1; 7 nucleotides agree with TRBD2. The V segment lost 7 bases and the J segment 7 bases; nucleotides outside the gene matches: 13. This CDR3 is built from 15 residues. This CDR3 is CASTLAAGARNEQFF. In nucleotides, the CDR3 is TGTGCCAGCACCCTGGCGGCGGGAGCAAGAAATGAGCAGTTCTTC.

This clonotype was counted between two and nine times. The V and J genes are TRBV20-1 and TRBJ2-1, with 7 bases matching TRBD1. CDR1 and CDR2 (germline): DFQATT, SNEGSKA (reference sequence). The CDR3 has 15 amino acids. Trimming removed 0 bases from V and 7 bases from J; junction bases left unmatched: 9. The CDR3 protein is CSARDRTGGENEQFF. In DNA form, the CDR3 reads TGCAGTGCTAGAGACCGGACAGGTGGAGAAAATGAGCAGTTCTTC.

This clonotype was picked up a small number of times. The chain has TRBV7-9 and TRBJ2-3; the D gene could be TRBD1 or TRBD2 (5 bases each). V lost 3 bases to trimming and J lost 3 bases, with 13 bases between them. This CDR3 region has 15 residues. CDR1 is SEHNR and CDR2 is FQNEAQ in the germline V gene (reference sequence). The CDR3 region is CASSFSRGETDTQYF. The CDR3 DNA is TGTGCCAGCAGCTTCTCTCGAGGGGAAACAGATACGCAGTATTTT. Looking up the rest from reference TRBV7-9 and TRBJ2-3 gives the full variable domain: DTGVSQNPRHKITKRGQNVTFRCDPISEHNRLYWYRQTLGQGPEFLTYFQNEAQLEKSRLLSDRFSAERPKGSFSTLEIQRTEQGDSAMYLCASSFSRGETDTQYFGPGTRLTVL.

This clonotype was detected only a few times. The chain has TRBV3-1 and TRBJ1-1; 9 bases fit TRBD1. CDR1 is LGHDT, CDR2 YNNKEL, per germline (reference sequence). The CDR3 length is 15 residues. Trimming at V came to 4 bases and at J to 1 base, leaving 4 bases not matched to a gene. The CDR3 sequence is CASSRNRGRNTEAFF. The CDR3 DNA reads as TGTGCCAGCAGCCGCAACAGGGGGCGGAACACTGAAGCTTTCTTT.

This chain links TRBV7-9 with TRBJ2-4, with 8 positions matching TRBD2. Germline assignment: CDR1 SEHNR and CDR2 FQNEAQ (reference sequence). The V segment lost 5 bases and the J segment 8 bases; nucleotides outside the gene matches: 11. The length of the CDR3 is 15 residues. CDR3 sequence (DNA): TGTGCCAGCAGCACCGATGGGACTAGTGGCGACATTCAGTACTTC. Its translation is CASSTDGTSGDIQYF.

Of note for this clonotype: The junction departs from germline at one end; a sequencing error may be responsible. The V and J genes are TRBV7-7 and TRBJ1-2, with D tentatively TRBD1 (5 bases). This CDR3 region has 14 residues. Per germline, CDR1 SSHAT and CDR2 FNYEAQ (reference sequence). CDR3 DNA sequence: TGTGCTAGCAGCTCGGGACCCCTACCCTATGGCTACACCTTC. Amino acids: CASSSGPLPYGYTF.